This TCR beta chain was sequenced in a study of Ad26.COV2.S vaccination and SARS-CoV-2 variants. The treatment is: approximately 18 received Ad26.COV2.S at low or high dose, single or two shots; 5 received placebo; per-sample allocation not given. The samples date from day 63 after the first vaccine or placebo injection. Trimming pared 5 bases from V and 6 bases from J, leaving 20 bases between. The length of the CDR3 is 15 residues. Germline CDR1 and CDR2: MDHEN and SYDVKM. Clones were sequenced by immunoSEQ multiplex PCR, and TCRdb holds only the in-frame ones, with some missing. The table records about 350,000 clones, roughly 91% of them present only once.

The genes are TRBV28 and TRBJ2-7; a possible D gene is TRBD1 (6 bases). This clonotype originated in a person aged 18-60 years who received the Ad26.COV2.S COVID-19 vaccine or a placebo. Here the sequenced sample was peripheral blood, taken in a trial of Ad26.COV2.S vaccine versus placebo. The chain's CDR3 is CASSPRARGSGEQYF. Written as DNA, the CDR3 is TGTGCCAGCAGTCCGCGTGCCAGGGGATCGGGCGAGCAGTACTTC.